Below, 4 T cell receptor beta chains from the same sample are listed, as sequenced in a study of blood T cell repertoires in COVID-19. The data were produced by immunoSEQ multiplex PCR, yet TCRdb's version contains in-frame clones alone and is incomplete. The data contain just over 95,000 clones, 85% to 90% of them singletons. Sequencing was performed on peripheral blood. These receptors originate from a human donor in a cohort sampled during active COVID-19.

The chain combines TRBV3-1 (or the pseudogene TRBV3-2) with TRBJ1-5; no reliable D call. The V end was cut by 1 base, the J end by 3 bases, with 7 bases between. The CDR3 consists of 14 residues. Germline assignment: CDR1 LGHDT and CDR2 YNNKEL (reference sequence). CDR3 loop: CASSQGVYNQPQHF. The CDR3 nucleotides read TGTGCCAGCAGCCAAGGAGTCTACAATCAGCCCCAGCATTTT.

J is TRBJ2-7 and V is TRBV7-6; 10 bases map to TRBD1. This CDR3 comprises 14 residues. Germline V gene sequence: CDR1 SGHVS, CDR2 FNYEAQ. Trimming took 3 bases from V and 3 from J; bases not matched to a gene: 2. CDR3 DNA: TGTGCCAGCAGCTTGGGACAGGGGTTCTACGAGCAGTACTTC. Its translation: CASSLGQGFYEQYF.

The CDR3 is CRPRGPYEQYF. The CDR3 DNA sequence: TGCAGACCCAGGGGTCCCTACGAGCAGTACTTC. The chain joins TRBV20-1 to TRBJ2-7; possible D gene TRBD1, 6 bases. CDR1 is DFQATT, CDR2 SNEGSKA, per germline (reference sequence). The CDR3 covers 11 residues.

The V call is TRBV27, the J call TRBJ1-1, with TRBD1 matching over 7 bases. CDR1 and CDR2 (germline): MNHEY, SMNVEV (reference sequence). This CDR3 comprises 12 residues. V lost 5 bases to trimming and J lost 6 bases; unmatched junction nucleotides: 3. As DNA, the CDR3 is TGTGCCAGCAGTCCAGGGACAGCTGAAGCTTTCTTT. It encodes CASSPGTAEAFF.